This TCR beta chain was documented in a study of blood T cell repertoires in COVID-19. At the level of the study: T cells, B-cell-depleted T cells, or PBMCs provided the cDNA or gDNA that served as material.

Per germline, CDR1 SGHDT and CDR2 YYEEEE. With V trimmed by 1 base and J by 9 bases, 11 bases remained unmatched. The CDR3 spans 15 residues. Study processing details: Quantification of nucleated cells was approximated via reference gene primer amplification. This table comes from immunoSEQ multiplex PCR, and its TCRdb copy is limited to in-frame clones, with some not included. V and J calls plus clone size are reproduced from that table; the DNA served to infer D and trimming. The repertoire holds tens of thousands of clones, with roughly 80% as singletons. The specimen sequenced was peripheral blood. The chain joins TRBV5-6 to TRBJ1-1; 8 nucleotides agree with TRBD1. The clonotype originates from a woman in her sixties or seventies with acute or convalescent COVID-19. CDR3 DNA: TGTGCCAGCAGCTTGTATGCAGGGGGCGAAGACAAAGCTTTCTTT. It yields the protein CASSLYAGGEDKAFF.